This T cell receptor (beta chain) was obtained from a study of T cell responses to AZD1222 COVID-19 vaccine (TCRdb year 2021). In the study overall: AZD1222 recipients given second doses at about 4 weeks or at about 12 weeks were pooled, since spike-specific TCR depth and breadth were not found to differ between the two schedules. TCR sequencing covered 233 trial participants: approximately 200 given two doses of AZD1222 and 26 given two doses of MenACWY control vaccine. Trial participants were enrolled by age into 18-55, 56-69 and 70-plus year subgroups, with roughly 160, 29 and 62 TCR-sequenced participants respectively.

Findings and caveats that apply to the study as a whole: Participants were mostly white British, with more females than males. The authors suggested clonal diversity may have been underestimated. Epitopes outside the regions mutated in the B.1.351 and B.1.1.7 variants were reportedly recognized by nearly half of the unique spike-specific TCRs. Because no day 14 peak-response samples were available, repertoires were characterized only after the peak T cell response. Spike-specific TCR breadth and depth rose significantly after two AZD1222 doses compared with day 0 and with MenACWY recipients. In the small 56-69-year group, the increase in depth fell short of significance, most likely because of low power. The whole spike protein was spanned by vaccine-associated CD4 TCRs, and dominant responses were seen in regions 160-218 and 743-854. Conclusions about previously exposed vaccinees were limited because only six AZD1222 recipients were SARS-CoV-2 seropositive at baseline.

Based on the germline V gene, the CDR1 and CDR2 sequences are MRHNA and SNTAGT. After removal of 4 bases from V and 5 bases from J, the junction retains 11 bases not matched to a gene. The CDR3 numbers 16 residues from cysteine through phenylalanine. The read is trimmed to its CDR3 DNA, 48 bases read in frame from base 1. The CDR3 regions of human TCRbeta chains were subjected to immunosequencing. The source study handled its data this way. TCRs in the repertoires were matched against a reference library of SARS-CoV-2-specific TCRs that had been generated with the MIRA antigen-specificity platform. Breadth was defined as the fraction of unique TCRs that were SARS-CoV-2-associated. Depth was defined as the fraction of total T cells that were SARS-CoV-2-associated. Using the MIRA data, every spike-specific TCR was mapped to the spike region that the TCR reacted to and assigned to either a CD4 or a CD8 class. Log10-transformed breadth and depth values were compared by one-way ANOVA with Sidak's multiple comparisons tests. As stored in TCRdb, this immuneACCESS dataset retains in-frame rearrangements with V and J assigned. A fraction of the clones does not appear; measured against another copy, unresolved V genes explain less than half of the discrepancy, and the remainder lacks a known reason. V, J and clone size derive from that table, while D and trimming were established from the DNA sequence. Present in this sample are about 100,000 clones, 90% of which were seen just once. Of the sample, 1.3% falls within the top ten clones.

Details on this clone: What this receptor recognizes is not known. The sample holds no much larger clone one base away, and base qualities are not on file.

The label giving this sample's time point can be read as: baseline before first vaccination. The vaccinee samples were drawn from two UK trials, COV001 and COV002, one of which was a single-blind randomized controlled phase 2/3 trial testing AZD1222 (ChAdOx1 nCoV-19) in healthy adults. For TCRbeta chain sequencing, PBMC samples were collected from trial participants at day 0 and at day 28 after the second dose. This sample comprised peripheral blood, obtained on day 0 of AZD1222 vaccination. The sequence derives from an adult in good health. Recombination connected TRBV6-4 to TRBJ2-7; TRBD1 aligns with 10 central bases. The nucleotide sequence reads as follows: TGTGCCAGCAGTGCCTCATCCGGGACAGGGGCAAACGAGCAGTACTTC. The translation is CASSASSGTGANEQYF.